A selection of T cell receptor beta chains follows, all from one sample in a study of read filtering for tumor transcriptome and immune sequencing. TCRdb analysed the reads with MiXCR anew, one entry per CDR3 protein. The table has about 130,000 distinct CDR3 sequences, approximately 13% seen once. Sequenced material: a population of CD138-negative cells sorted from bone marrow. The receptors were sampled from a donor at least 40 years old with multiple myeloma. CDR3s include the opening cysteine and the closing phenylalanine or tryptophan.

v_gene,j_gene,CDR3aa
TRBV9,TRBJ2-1,CASSVGGLAGNNEQFF
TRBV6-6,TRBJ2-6,CASSLGRAEGANVLTF
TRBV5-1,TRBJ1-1,CASKSGGQLNTEAFF
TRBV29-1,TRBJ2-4,CSVAPPGRQNIQYF
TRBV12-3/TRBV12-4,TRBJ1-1,CASRTYWAGEAFF
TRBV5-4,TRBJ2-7,CASSFQGGAYEQYF
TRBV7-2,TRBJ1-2,CASSFSNYGYTF
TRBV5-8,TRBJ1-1,CASRRNRGVTEAFF
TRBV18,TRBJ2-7,CASSTQGSYEQYF
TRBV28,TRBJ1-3,CASSSGQWEGNTIYF
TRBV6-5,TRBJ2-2,CASSIENTGELFF
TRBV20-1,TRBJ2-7,CSARDLTPYGGNPTEQYF
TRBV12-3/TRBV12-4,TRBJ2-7,CASRPGTAYEQYF
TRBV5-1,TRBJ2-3,CASSTTSIAGGVTDTQYF
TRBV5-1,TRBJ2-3,CARGQKAGTDTQYF
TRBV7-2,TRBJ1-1,CASSLVGRGNTEAFF
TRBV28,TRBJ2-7,CASSLPGGTYEQYF
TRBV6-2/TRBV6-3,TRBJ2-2,CASCWGANTGELFF